The TCR beta chain under discussion was sequenced for a study of T cells in tuberculosis. The CDR3 is made up of 13 amino acids. The V end lost 5 bases, the J end lost 7 bases, and 14 bases lay between the germline ends. The germline V gene has CDR1 SGHTA and CDR2 FQGTGA. Sequencing used immunoSEQ multiplex PCR; TCRdb keeps in-frame clones, though not all of them. The repertoire holds 30,000 to 40,000 clones, with about 97% as singletons. The sequence came from a donor between 10 and 35 years old with latent tuberculosis or without tuberculosis infection. V usage is TRBV7-3 and J usage is TRBJ2-5; a possible D gene is TRBD2 (6 bases). The sequenced sample was PBMCs. CDR3 region: CASSHTSFGTQYF. The CDR3, as DNA: TGTGCCAGCAGCCATACTAGCTTCGGGACCCAGTACTTC.